One T cell receptor (beta chain) is described in this entry. Libraries were prepared by immunoSEQ multiplex PCR; TCRdb keeps only in-frame clonotypes and omits some of them. The profile covers around 59,000 clones, with under 95% appearing a single time and 1.5% to 2% taken by the ten largest. The sample originates from a study of control samples from healthy donors and cancer patients. The CDR3 is 12 amino acids. Deletions cut 4 bases from V and 5 bases from J, with 6 bases between. Sequenced input: PBMCs. This sequence joins TRBV12-3 or TRBV12-4 and TRBJ1-5; D not resolved. This sequence originates from a man aged 40-50 years with colorectal cancer. The CDR3 is CASSSLDQPQHF. CDR3 nucleotides: TGTGCCAGCAGTTCCCTAGATCAGCCCCAGCATTTT.